The 23 T cell receptor beta chains in this list originate from one sample, sequenced in a study of blood T cell repertoires in COVID-19. TCRdb's table, derived via immunoSEQ multiplex PCR, lists solely in-frame clones and lacks some. The data show tens of thousands of clones, around four fifths seen once. Sequencing was performed on peripheral blood. These receptors were taken from a man aged 55-75 years with COVID-19, enrolled during active disease.

The rearrangement joins TRBV5-1 to TRBJ2-3; 7 nucleotides align to TRBD1. V dropped 4 bases and J dropped 0; count of bases not matched to a gene: 5. Germline V gene data show CDR1 as SGHRS and CDR2 as YFSETQ. The CDR3 runs 15 residues. CDR3 coding DNA: TGCGCCAGCAGCCCGGGACAGCTTAGCACAGATACGCAGTATTTT. Translation gives CASSPGQLSTDTQYF.

The chain is built from TRBV2 and TRBJ1-2, with D unresolved. V lost 7 bases and J 6 bases, leaving 15 bases between the germline ends. Germline V CDR1 and CDR2: SNHLY, FYNNEI. CDR3 length: 13 residues. As DNA, the CDR3 is TGTGCCAGCAAACGGGGAGGGCTGGATGGCTACACCTTC. Amino acids: CASKRGGLDGYTF. The complete variable domain, with remaining parts taken from reference TRBV2 and TRBJ1-2, reads EPEVTQTPSHQVTQMGQEVILRCVPISNHLYFYWYRQILGQKVEFLVSFYNNEISEKSEIFDDQFSVERPDGSNFTLKIRSTKLEDSAMYFCASKRGGLDGYTFGSGTRLTVV.

The rearrangement links TRBV2 to TRBJ2-1; TRBD1 agrees at 7 bases. CDR3 length: 13 residues. Germline V gene data show CDR1 as SNHLY and CDR2 as FYNNEI. V shed 5 bases and J 10 bases; nucleotides not matched to a gene: 8. CDR3 coding DNA: TGTGCCAGCAGTACCACAGGGGAATACGAGCAGTTCTTC. This sequence encodes CASSTTGEYEQFF.

The genes are TRBV7-9 and TRBJ2-2; perhaps TRBD1 as D (6 bases). The CDR3 sequence is 13 residues long. Trimming shortened V by 8 bases and J by 5 bases, and 12 bases separated the two germline ends. Looked up from germline, CDR1 is SEHNR and CDR2 is FQNEAQ (reference sequence). CDR3 sequence reads: CASRTDGTGELFF. The CDR3 region has the DNA TGTGCCAGCCGGACAGATGGGACCGGGGAGCTGTTTTTT.

Note on this clone: Other DNA sequences in the same sample also yield this CDR3. The rearrangement links TRBV29-1 to TRBJ1-1; D is perhaps TRBD1 (6 bases). Germline V CDR1 and CDR2: SQVTM, ANQGSEA. V was shortened by 6 bases and J by 0 bases, with 8 bases between the two germline ends. The CDR3 is 12 residues long. The DNA of the CDR3 is TGCAGCGTCGGACAGATGAACACTGAAGCTTTCTTT. Its translation: CSVGQMNTEAFF.

V gene TRBV4-2 combines with J gene TRBJ2-6; 8 bases match TRBD1. In germline, CDR1 is LGHNA, CDR2 YNFKEQ. After removal of 1 base from V and 3 bases from J, the junction contained 2 bases not matched to a gene. This CDR3 spans 16 amino acids. As DNA, the CDR3 is TGTGCCAGCAGCCAAGGACAGGGGTATGGGGCCAACGTCCTGACTTTC. Translating it yields CASSQGQGYGANVLTF.

In DNA form, the CDR3 reads TGTGCCTGGACCTACTCTGGGGCCAACGTCCTGACTTTC. Translated: CAWTYSGANVLTF. The genes are TRBV30 and TRBJ2-6, with D uncertain. V was cut by 4 bases and J by 0 bases, with 4 bases left in between. This CDR3 has 13 residues. CDR1 is GTSNPN, CDR2 SVGIG, per germline (reference sequence). Filled out from reference TRBV30 and TRBJ2-6, the complete variable domain reads SQTIHQWPATLVQPVGSPLSLECTVEGTSNPNLYWYRQAAGRGLQLLFYSVGIGQISSEVPQNLSASRPQDRQFILSSKKLLLSDSGFYLCAWTYSGANVLTFGAGSRLTVL.

Here the CDR3 reads CASSLDPQAPNSPLHF. The CDR3 region has the DNA TGCGCCAGCAGCTTGGACCCCCAAGCACCCAATTCACCCCTCCACTTT. V and J are TRBV5-1 and TRBJ1-6, with D hard to call. Per the germline V gene, CDR1 is SGHRS and CDR2 is YFSETQ. The V end lost 0 bases, the J end lost 7 bases, and 14 bases lay between the germline ends. There are 16 residues in the CDR3.

This clone was observed a handful of times. The J gene is TRBJ1-2, the V gene TRBV7-2, with 9 bases lining up with TRBD1. With 1 base clipped from V and 1 base from J, the junction kept 7 bases outside the gene matches. CDR3 size: 17 residues. The germline CDR1 and CDR2 sequences are SGHTA and FQGNSA. CDR3 coding DNA: TGTGCCAGCAGCTTAGATGGGACAGGGCTGGGTAACTATGGCTACACCTTC. This sequence encodes CASSLDGTGLGNYGYTF.

The chain joins TRBV5-1 to TRBJ1-6; 9 bases line up with TRBD1. CDR1 is SGHRS, CDR2 YFSETQ, per germline. This CDR3 spans 16 amino acids. With V trimmed by 2 bases and J by 6 bases, 6 bases remained unmatched. CDR3 sequence reads: CASSFSWDRANSPLHF. In DNA, the CDR3 is TGCGCCAGCAGCTTTTCTTGGGACAGGGCTAATTCACCCCTCCACTTT.

The V call is TRBV7-6, the J call TRBJ2-2, with 8 bases fitting TRBD1. V gave up 1 base and J gave up 5 bases; unmatched junction bases: 6. Germline CDR1 is SGHVS and CDR2 is FNYEAQ. There are 16 residues in the CDR3. The DNA for the CDR3 is TGTGCCAGCAGCTTAGAGGGCAGGGGGCTGACCGGGGAGCTGTTTTTT. It specifies CASSLEGRGLTGELFF.

V is TRBV27 and J is TRBJ1-2; 8 bases line up with TRBD1. V gave up 5 bases and J gave up 7 bases; unmatched junction bases: 6. This CDR3 is built from 13 residues. Germline lookup yields CDR1 MNHEY and CDR2 SMNVEV (reference sequence). The CDR3 region is CASSDLGTGGYTF. In nucleotides, the CDR3 is TGTGCCAGCAGTGATTTAGGGACAGGTGGCTACACCTTC.

There are a few counts of this clone. V usage is TRBV30 and J usage is TRBJ1-5, with TRBD1 matching over 7 bases. Per germline, CDR1 GTSNPN and CDR2 SVGIG (reference sequence). The CDR3 consists of 13 residues. With 3 bases clipped from V and 4 bases from J, the junction kept 3 bases outside the gene matches. The CDR3, as DNA: TGTGCCTGGAGCGGACAGGCGAATCAGCCCCAGCATTTT. Translating it yields CAWSGQANQPQHF.

The chain links TRBV19 to TRBJ1-2; 7 nucleotides match TRBD1. Germline loops: CDR1 LNHDA, CDR2 SQIVND (reference sequence). The CDR3 spans 14 residues. The ends lost 5 bases at V and 8 bases at J; junction bases unmatched: 11. This chain's CDR3 is CASSLDRVPSGYTF. CDR3 bases: TGTGCCAGTAGTCTCGACAGGGTTCCGAGCGGCTACACCTTC.

This rearrangement joins TRBV12-5 to TRBJ2-2; a possible D gene is TRBD2 (5 bases). The germline V gene has CDR1 LGHNT and CDR2 FRNRAP. The CDR3 is 15 amino acids. The V and J ends lost 0 bases and 1 base respectively, with 6 bases between them. Here the CDR3 reads CASGLVGGNTGELFF. The CDR3 DNA is TGTGCTAGTGGTTTGGTCGGAGGGAACACCGGGGAGCTGTTTTTT.

This clone showed up just once. This chain links TRBV6-6 with TRBJ1-2; the D is unclear. V was shortened by 5 bases and J by 3 bases, with 10 bases between the two germline ends. Germline loops: CDR1 MNHNY, CDR2 SVGAGI (reference sequence). CDR3 length equals 13 residues. The CDR3 sequence: CASSTASDYGYTF. The CDR3 DNA sequence: TGTGCCAGCAGTACAGCCTCTGACTATGGCTACACCTTC.

The chain links TRBV7-9 to TRBJ2-7, with 7 bases fitting TRBD2. Looked up from germline, CDR1 is SEHNR and CDR2 is FQNEAQ (reference sequence). The CDR3 contains 14 residues. The trim removed 4 bases at V and 3 bases at J, leaving 6 bases unmatched. Written as DNA, the CDR3 is TGTGCCAGCAGCTCGACCTCTAGCGGCTACGAGCAGTACTTC. This gives the protein CASSSTSSGYEQYF.

In its sample, this clone was seen a few times. V usage is TRBV6-5 and J usage is TRBJ1-5, with D possibly matching TRBD1 (6 bases). V was clipped by 0 bases and J by 2 bases, with 11 bases between them. This CDR3 is 16 amino acids long. Germline values: CDR1 MNHEY, CDR2 SVGAGI. CDR3 amino acids: CASSYSRDTGNQPQHF. The CDR3 DNA reads TGTGCCAGCAGTTACTCGAGGGACACAGGCAATCAGCCCCAGCATTTT.

The rearrangement links TRBV30 to TRBJ2-1, with 8 positions matching TRBD2. Germline CDR1 is GTSNPN and CDR2 is SVGIG (reference sequence). V shed 0 bases and J 6 bases; nucleotides not matched to a gene: 4. This CDR3 has 14 residues. CDR3: CAWSVLAGLNEQFF. The CDR3 DNA reads as TGTGCCTGGAGTGTTTTAGCGGGACTCAATGAGCAGTTCTTC.

The chain couples TRBV10-2 to TRBJ1-5, with TRBD1 as a possible D gene (6 bases). The CDR3 has 14 residues. Germline V gene lookup returns CDR1 WSHSY and CDR2 SAAADI. V was cut by 6 bases and J by 7 bases, with 16 bases left in between. CDR3 protein: CASRGQFDSQPQHF. DNA for the CDR3: TGCGCCAGCAGAGGACAGTTTGACTCACAGCCCCAGCATTTT.

The chain has TRBV28 and TRBJ2-1, with 8 bases identical to TRBD2. The CDR3 loop spans 13 amino acids. V lost 5 bases to trimming and J lost 9 bases; unmatched junction nucleotides: 6. CDR1 and CDR2 from the germline V gene are MDHEN and SYDVKM. The CDR3 spells CASSGSGNSEQFF. Here the CDR3 DNA reads TGTGCCAGCAGTGGTAGCGGGAACAGTGAGCAGTTCTTC.

The gene calls are TRBV7-2 and TRBJ1-2; 7 bases are shared with TRBD1. In germline, CDR1 is SGHTA, CDR2 FQGNSA. The V segment lost 5 bases and the J segment 2 bases; nucleotides outside the gene matches: 2. The CDR3 has 13 residues. The CDR3 sequence: CASSPDRNYGYTF. The DNA for the CDR3 is TGTGCCAGCAGCCCGGACAGGAACTATGGCTACACCTTC. Drawing the rest from reference TRBV7-2 and TRBJ1-2, the complete variable domain is GAGVSQSPSNKVTEKGKDVELRCDPISGHTALYWYRQSLGQGLEFLIYFQGNSAPDKSGLPSDRFSAERTGGSVSTLTIQRTQQEDSAVYLCASSPDRNYGYTFGSGTRLTVV.

This chain links TRBV11-2 with TRBJ2-7; 8 bases map to TRBD1. V shed 0 bases, J shed 5 bases, and the junction held 6 bases outside the gene matches. This CDR3 contains 15 residues. The germline gives CDR1 SGHAT, CDR2 FQNNGV. CDR3: CASSLDWTGHNEQYF. The CDR3, as DNA: TGTGCCAGCAGCTTAGATTGGACAGGGCATAACGAGCAGTACTTC.